These T cell receptor beta chains were read from a single sample in a study of type 1 regulatory T cells. TCRdb passed the reads through MiXCR, listing each CDR3 protein once. The repertoire holds about 100,000 distinct CDR3 sequences, with roughly 31% as singletons. The sample taken for sequencing was CD4+ T cells, either the whole sample or a sorted fraction (not recorded which). The receptors shown here come from a human donor in good health. Each CDR3 is given with its conserved first and last residue. Each record gives: J gene, D gene, V gene, clone size, CDR3 protein, CDR3 DNA. A D gene is named only where the DNA matches it firmly. Size is omitted from some rows. Given values are once, few, many or a class for expanded clones.

>TRBJ2-7|-|TRBV5-1|-
CASSWDGTYEQYF
TGCGCCAGCAGCTGGGACGGAACCTACGAGCAGTACTTC
>TRBJ2-7|TRBD2|TRBV18|few
CASSTTSGMGEQYF
TGTGCCAGCTCAACGACTAGCGGGATGGGTGAGCAGTACTTC
>TRBJ1-1|-|TRBV3-1|-
CARSHLGPKTEAFF
TGTGCCCGCAGCCACCTCGGCCCCAAGACTGAAGCTTTCTTT
>TRBJ1-3|TRBD1|TRBV3-1|-
CASSQEGGVRGNTIYF
TGTGCCAGCAGCCAAGAAGGGGGCGTCCGCGGAAACACCATATATTTT
>TRBJ2-1|-|TRBV7-2|few
CASSLKGSNEQFF
TGTGCCAGCAGCTTAAAGGGTTCCAATGAGCAGTTCTTC
>TRBJ1-4|-|TRBV20-1|many
CSARDFQRREKLFF
TGCAGTGCTAGAGATTTCCAGAGAAGAGAAAAACTGTTTTTT
>TRBJ2-6|-|TRBV15|-
CATSRDRLGSGANVLTF
TGTGCCACCAGCAGAGATCGTCTTGGGTCTGGGGCCAACGTCCTGACTTTC
>TRBJ2-2|-|TRBV20-1|-
CSASPKSTGELFF
TGCAGTGCTAGCCCGAAGAGCACCGGGGAGCTGTTTTTT
>TRBJ2-5|-|TRBV4-1|-
CASSQGDVGRETQYF
TGCGCCAGCAGCCAAGGAGATGTGGGACGAGAGACCCAGTACTTC
>TRBJ1-1|TRBD1|TRBV7-2|few
CASSFQTGIMNTEAFF
TGTGCCAGCAGCTTCCAGACAGGGATCATGAACACTGAAGCTTTCTTT
>TRBJ1-1|-|TRBV5-4|-
CASRERTVTEAFF
TGTGCCAGCAGAGAGAGGACAGTCACTGAAGCTTTCTTT
>TRBJ2-5|-|TRBV6-5|-
CASKTRVQETQYF
TGTGCCAGCAAAACTAGAGTACAGGAGACCCAGTACTTC
>TRBJ1-1|-|TRBV7-2|-
CASSPRGAEAFF
TGTGCCAGCAGCCCGAGGGGGGCTGAAGCTTTCTTT
>TRBJ1-3|-|TRBV11-2|-
CASSFFVLGSGQRGNTIYF
TGTGCCAGCAGCTTTTTTGTTCTGGGAAGTGGACAGCGAGGAAACACCATATATTTT
>TRBJ1-1|-|TRBV7-9|-
CASSFSGTEAFF
TGTGCCAGCAGCTTTTCGGGCACTGAAGCTTTCTTT
>TRBJ2-5|-|TRBV3-1|few
CASSLPGVQETQYF
TGTGCCAGCAGCCTCCCAGGGGTTCAAGAGACCCAGTACTTC
>TRBJ2-1|TRBD2|TRBV24-1|few
CATSDSPGLAGGSESNEQFF
TGTGCCACCAGTGATTCACCGGGACTAGCGGGAGGATCAGAATCCAATGAGCAGTTCTTC
>TRBJ2-5|TRBD2|TRBV6-5|few
CASSSSGETQYF
TGTGCCAGCAGCTCTAGCGGAGAGACCCAGTACTTC
>TRBJ2-3|TRBD2|TRBV24-1|few
CATRAASGSADTQYF
TGTGCCACCAGGGCGGCTAGCGGGAGCGCAGATACGCAGTATTTT
>TRBJ2-1|-|TRBV20-1|few
CSARLAPSYNEQFF
TGCAGTGCTAGACTAGCGCCCTCCTACAATGAGCAGTTCTTC
>TRBJ1-1|-|TRBV29-1|few
CSSWTANTEAFF
TGCAGCTCTTGGACAGCGAACACTGAAGCTTTCTTT
>TRBJ2-3|TRBD2|TRBV27|few
CASTLRGGHTDTQYF
TGTGCCAGCACCCTACGCGGGGGGCACACAGATACGCAGTATTTT
>TRBJ2-1|TRBD2|TRBV28|few
CASRGAGEGNNEQFF
TGTGCCAGCAGAGGAGCGGGAGAGGGCAACAATGAGCAGTTCTTC
>TRBJ2-1|-|TRBV5-1|-
CASSLLGASQISYNEQFF
TGCGCCAGCAGCTTGCTGGGGGCTAGCCAAATCTCCTACAATGAGCAGTTCTTC
>TRBJ2-1|-|TRBV5-1|-
CASSPEGWSSYNEQFF
TGCGCCAGCAGCCCGGAGGGCTGGAGCTCCTACAATGAGCAGTTCTTC
>TRBJ1-6|TRBD1|TRBV20-1|-
CSATTGTGSYNSPLHF
TGCAGTGCTACAACCGGGACAGGGTCCTATAATTCACCCCTCCACTTT
>TRBJ2-1|-|TRBV3-1|-
CASSHPGSDHYNEQFF
TGTGCCAGCAGCCACCCCGGGAGCGACCATTACAATGAGCAGTTCTTC
>TRBJ1-1|-|TRBV7-9|-
CASSQQRSLGTEAFF
TGTGCCAGCAGCCAACAGAGATCTTTGGGTACTGAAGCTTTCTTT
>TRBJ2-3|-|TRBV5-1|-
CASNPSPEQATQYF
TGCGCCAGCAACCCAAGCCCAGAACAAGCTACGCAGTATTTT
>TRBJ2-7|TRBD2|TRBV7-2|few
CASSRIGTSGSEQYF
TGTGCCAGCAGTCGGATAGGGACTAGCGGTAGCGAGCAGTACTTC
>TRBJ1-1|-|TRBV7-9|-
CASQSWGGPSIEAFF
TGTGCCAGCCAATCCTGGGGGGGCCCGTCTATTGAAGCTTTCTTT
>TRBJ2-1|-|TRBV6-5|-
CASSRYNEQFF
TGTGCCAGCAGTCGGTACAATGAGCAGTTCTTC
>TRBJ2-3|-|TRBV20-1|-
CSAQRLGARTDTQYF
TGCAGTGCTCAAAGACTAGGCGCTCGCACAGATACGCAGTATTTT